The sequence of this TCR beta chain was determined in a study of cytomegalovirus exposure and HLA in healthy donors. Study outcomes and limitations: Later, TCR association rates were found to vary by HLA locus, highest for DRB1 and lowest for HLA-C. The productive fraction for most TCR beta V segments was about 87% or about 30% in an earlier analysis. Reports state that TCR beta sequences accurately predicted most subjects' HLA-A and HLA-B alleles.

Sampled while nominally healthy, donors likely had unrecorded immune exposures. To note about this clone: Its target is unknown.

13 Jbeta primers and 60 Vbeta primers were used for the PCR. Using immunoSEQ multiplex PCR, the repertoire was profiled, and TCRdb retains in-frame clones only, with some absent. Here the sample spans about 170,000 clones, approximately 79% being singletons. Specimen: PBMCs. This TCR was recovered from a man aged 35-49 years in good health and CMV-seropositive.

This chain's CDR3 is CASRSSGVRNEQFF. In DNA, the CDR3 is TGTGCCAGCAGGTCCTCGGGGGTGCGCAATGAGCAGTTCTTC. V is TRBV7-2 and J is TRBJ2-1; perhaps TRBD2 as D (6 bases). V was trimmed by 6 bases and J by 6 bases, leaving 15 bases between them. The CDR3 consists of 14 residues. In germline, CDR1 is SGHTA, CDR2 FQGNSA.